This T cell receptor beta chain emerged from a study of early T cells in non-severe SARS-CoV-2 infection (dated by TCRdb to about 2021). Turning to the overall study: Because TCR sequencing was done on bulk RNA from unsorted whole blood, the alpha and beta chains could not be paired.

The germline V gene sets CDR1 to SGHDT and CDR2 to YYEEEE. The CDR3 measures 15 amino acids from cysteine to phenylalanine. Just CDR3 DNA is preserved here, 45 bases in frame from base 1. The germline V end is reduced by 4 bases and the J end by 5 bases; junction bases left unmatched: 8. This clonotype showed up many times. The antigen this receptor binds is unknown. Per-base qualities were not stored, and no clone one base away is much larger. The method was 5' RACE. Sequencing took place on a NextSeq 500. Unique molecular identifiers were attached to individual cDNA molecules in the TCR library protocol so that sequencing error and PCR bias could be corrected. TCR alpha and beta chains were both sequenced, and the abundances of alpha and beta sequences in each sample were closely correlated with each other. The paper's data handling went like this. Decombinator V4 was used to annotate TCR sequences for V gene, J gene and CDR3. Expanded TCRs were defined as changing significantly between any two time points under a Poisson model with p below 0.0001. TCR abundances were normalised to the total number of TCRs sequenced per sample and were expressed as counts per million. TRAV1-2 paired with TRAJ12, TRAJ20 or TRAJ33 defined MAIT TCRs, while TRAV10 paired with TRAJ18 defined iNKT TCRs. VDJdb, accessed 1 November 2021, was searched for CMV, EBV and SARS-CoV-2 annotated TCRs, excluding TCRs annotated for multiple antigens. In-frame beta chains were kept once TCRdb had trimmed the public reads at Q25 with fastp and called clones with MiXCR. CDR3 protein sequences are deduplicated, and each keeps its most common genes and DNA. The V and J calls shown here were made by TCRdb, not taken from the authors' results. In this sample the table shows 55,000 to 75,000 distinct CDR3 sequences, more than 10% of which occur a single time. About 4.2% of the sample is in the top ten clones.

The full study reports these points: VDJdb matching was skewed toward anti-spike CD8 responses and likely underestimated virus-specific expansions by missing private and CD4 specificities.

A case-control design nested within a healthcare worker cohort in London, UK, was used, with weekly nasopharyngeal swab PCR tests and blood sampling performed. Healthcare workers were enrolled in the week of the UK lockdown, from 23 to 31 March 2020, and were followed every week for up to roughly 16 weeks. Source material: whole blood. This sequence originates from an adult who was a healthcare worker with PCR-confirmed SARS-CoV-2 infection or an uninfected control (not recorded which). Rearrangement joined TRBV5-6 to TRBJ2-3; 9 nucleotides in the junction match TRBD1. CDR3 protein: CASSPTGGAEDTQYF. In nucleotides, the sequence is TGTGCCAGCAGCCCCACAGGGGGCGCGGAAGATACGCAGTATTTT.